This entry is about one T cell receptor (beta chain). Which antigen it targets is not known. Per-base qualities were not stored, and no clone one base away is much larger. This sample was taken from a study of T cell changes during pregnancy in multiple sclerosis (dated by TCRdb to the late 2010s). The study in broad terms: Changes in the T cell repertoire over the course of pregnancy were examined in this study in women with multiple sclerosis.

Libraries were made using the immunoSEQ multiplex PCR assay. TCRdb obtained this table from immuneACCESS and retained in-frame rearrangements with V and J assigned. These tables miss some clones; where compared with another copy, unresolved V genes account for less than half of the shortfall, and the remainder is unexplained. This sample has fewer than 85,000 clones in its table, and roughly 93% of those were observed once. In total, the top ten clones hold 2.5% of the sample. Sample: peripheral blood, taken in the second trimester of pregnancy. The source of this sequence is a female donor with multiple sclerosis, enrolled in a pregnancy study.

Read as DNA, the sequence is TGTGCCAGCAGACACACGACAGAGGAAGAGACCCAGTACTTC. Its coded protein is CASRHTTEEETQYF. The chain employs TRBV7-8 and TRBJ2-5; a tentative D match to TRBD1 spans 5 bases. The CDR3 contains 14 residues, cysteine and phenylalanine counted. The read is trimmed to its CDR3 DNA, 42 bases read in frame from base 1. The germline V gene encodes CDR1 SGHVS and CDR2 FQNEAQ. Trimming costs V 6 bases and J 3 bases, and their ends lie 14 bases apart.